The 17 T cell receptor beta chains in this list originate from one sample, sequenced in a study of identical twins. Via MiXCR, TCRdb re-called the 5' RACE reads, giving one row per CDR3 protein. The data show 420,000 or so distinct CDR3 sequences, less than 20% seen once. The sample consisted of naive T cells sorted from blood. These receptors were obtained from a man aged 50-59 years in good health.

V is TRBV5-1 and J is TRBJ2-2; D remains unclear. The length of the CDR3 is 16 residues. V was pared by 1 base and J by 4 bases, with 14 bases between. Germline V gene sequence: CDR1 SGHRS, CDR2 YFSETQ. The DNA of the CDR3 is TGCGCCAGCAGCTTGAGGAGCTCTCGAGGCACCGGGGAGCTGTTTTTT. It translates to CASSLRSSRGTGELFF.

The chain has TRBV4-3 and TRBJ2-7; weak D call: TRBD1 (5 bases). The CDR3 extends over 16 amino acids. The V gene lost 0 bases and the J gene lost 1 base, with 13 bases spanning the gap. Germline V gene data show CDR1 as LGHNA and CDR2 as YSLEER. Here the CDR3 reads CASSQDLVAGSYEQYF. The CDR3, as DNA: TGCGCCAGCAGCCAAGACTTAGTGGCAGGGTCCTACGAGCAGTACTTC.

The CDR3 is CASRSPGGNEQFF. The CDR3 DNA sequence: TGTGCCAGCAGATCCCCGGGGGGTAATGAGCAGTTCTTC. The J gene is TRBJ2-1, the V gene TRBV6-2 or TRBV6-3; 7 nucleotides agree with TRBD2. Germline loops: CDR1 MNHEY, CDR2 SVGEGT. V shed 6 bases and J 7 bases; nucleotides not matched to a gene: 6. This CDR3 has 13 amino acids.

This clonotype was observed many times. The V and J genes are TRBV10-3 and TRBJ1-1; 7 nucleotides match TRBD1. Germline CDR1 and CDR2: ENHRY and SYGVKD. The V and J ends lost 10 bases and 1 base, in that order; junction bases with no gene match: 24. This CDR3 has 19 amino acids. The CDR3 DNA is TGTGCCACCTTTAAATACGAACAGGGGAGAGGAGTCAGGAACACTGAAGCTTTCTTT. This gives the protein CATFKYEQGRGVRNTEAFF.

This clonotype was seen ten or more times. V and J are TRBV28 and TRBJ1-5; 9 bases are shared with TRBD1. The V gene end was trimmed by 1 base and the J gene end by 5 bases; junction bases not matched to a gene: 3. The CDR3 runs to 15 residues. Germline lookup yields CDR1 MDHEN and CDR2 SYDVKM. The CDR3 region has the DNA TGTGCCAGCAGTTTATACGGGACAGGGTATCAGCCCCAGCATTTT. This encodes CASSLYGTGYQPQHF.

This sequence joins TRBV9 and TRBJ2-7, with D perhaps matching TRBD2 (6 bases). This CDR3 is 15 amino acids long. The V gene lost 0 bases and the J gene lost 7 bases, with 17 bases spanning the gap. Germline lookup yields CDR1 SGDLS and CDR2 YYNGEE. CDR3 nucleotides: TGTGCCAGCAGCGTAGCTTCTGCGACTAGGGGTGAGCAGTACTTC. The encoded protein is CASSVASATRGEQYF.

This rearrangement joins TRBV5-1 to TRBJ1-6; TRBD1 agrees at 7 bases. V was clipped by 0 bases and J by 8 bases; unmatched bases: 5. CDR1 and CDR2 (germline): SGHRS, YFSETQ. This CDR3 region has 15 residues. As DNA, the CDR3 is TGCGCCAGCAGCTTGGCCAAACAGGGGCATTCACCCCTCCACTTT. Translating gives CASSLAKQGHSPLHF.

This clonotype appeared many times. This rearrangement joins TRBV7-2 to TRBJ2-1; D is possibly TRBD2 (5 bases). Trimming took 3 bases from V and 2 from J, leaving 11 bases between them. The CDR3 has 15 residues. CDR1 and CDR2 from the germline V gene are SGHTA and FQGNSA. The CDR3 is CASSLGSATYNEQFF. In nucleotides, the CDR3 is TGTGCCAGCAGCTTGGGGAGCGCTACCTACAATGAGCAGTTCTTC. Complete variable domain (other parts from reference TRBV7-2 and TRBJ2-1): GAGVSQSPSNKVTEKGKDVELRCDPISGHTALYWYRQSLGQGLEFLIYFQGNSAPDKSGLPSDRFSAERTGGSVSTLTIQRTQQEDSAVYLCASSLGSATYNEQFFGPGTRLTVL.

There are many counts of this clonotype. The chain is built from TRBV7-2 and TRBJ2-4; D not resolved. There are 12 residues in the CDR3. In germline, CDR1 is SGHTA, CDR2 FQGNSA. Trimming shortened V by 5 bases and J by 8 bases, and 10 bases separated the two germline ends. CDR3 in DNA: TGTGCCAGCAGCGCCGGAGCTGACATTCAGTACTTC. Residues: CASSAGADIQYF.

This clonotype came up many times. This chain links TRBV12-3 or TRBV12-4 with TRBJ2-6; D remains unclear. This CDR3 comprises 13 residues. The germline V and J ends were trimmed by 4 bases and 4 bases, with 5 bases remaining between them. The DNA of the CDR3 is TGTGCCAGCAGTTCGACAGGGGCCAACGTCCTGACTTTC. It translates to CASSSTGANVLTF.

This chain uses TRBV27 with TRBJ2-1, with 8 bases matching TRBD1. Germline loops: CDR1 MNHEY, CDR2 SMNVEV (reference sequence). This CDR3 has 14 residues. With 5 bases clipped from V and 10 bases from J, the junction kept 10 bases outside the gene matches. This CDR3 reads CASSSHGTGGEQFF. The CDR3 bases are TGTGCCAGCAGTAGCCACGGGACAGGTGGGGAGCAGTTCTTC.

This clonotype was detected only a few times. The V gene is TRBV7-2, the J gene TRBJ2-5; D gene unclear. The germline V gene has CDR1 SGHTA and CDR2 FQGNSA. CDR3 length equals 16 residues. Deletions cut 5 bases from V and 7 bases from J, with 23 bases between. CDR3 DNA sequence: TGTGCCAGCAGCCCGAAGTCCCGGGCAGAATGGGGGACCCAGTACTTC. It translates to CASSPKSRAEWGTQYF. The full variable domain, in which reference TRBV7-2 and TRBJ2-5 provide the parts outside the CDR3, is GAGVSQSPSNKVTEKGKDVELRCDPISGHTALYWYRQSLGQGLEFLIYFQGNSAPDKSGLPSDRFSAERTGGSVSTLTIQRTQQEDSAVYLCASSPKSRAEWGTQYFGPGTRLLVL.

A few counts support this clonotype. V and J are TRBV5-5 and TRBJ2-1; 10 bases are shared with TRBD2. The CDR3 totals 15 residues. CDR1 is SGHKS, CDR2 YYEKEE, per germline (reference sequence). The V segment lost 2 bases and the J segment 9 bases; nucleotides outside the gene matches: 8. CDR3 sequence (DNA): TGTGCCAGCAGCTTCGGCCTAGCGGGGGAGAGTGAGCAGTTCTTC. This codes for CASSFGLAGESEQFF.

In DNA form, the CDR3 reads TGCGCCAGCAGCTTGTACGCAACCTCTAGCACAGATACGCAGTATTTT. Translating it yields CASSLYATSSTDTQYF. The V gene is TRBV5-1, the J gene TRBJ2-3; D call uncertain. CDR3 length: 16 residues. V dropped 1 base and J dropped 0 bases, with 12 bases sitting between them. Germline CDR1 SGHRS, CDR2 YFSETQ.

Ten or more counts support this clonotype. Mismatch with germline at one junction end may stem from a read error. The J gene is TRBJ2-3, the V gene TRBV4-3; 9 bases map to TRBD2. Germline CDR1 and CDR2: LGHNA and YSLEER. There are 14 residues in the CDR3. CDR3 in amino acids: CASSQDAVAGVPRF. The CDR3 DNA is TGCGCCAGCAGCCAAGACGCGGTAGCGGGAGTCCCGCGTTTT.

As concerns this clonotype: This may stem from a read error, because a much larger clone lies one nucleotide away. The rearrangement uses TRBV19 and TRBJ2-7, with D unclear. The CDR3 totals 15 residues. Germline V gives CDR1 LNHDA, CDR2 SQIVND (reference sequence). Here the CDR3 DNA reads TGTGCCAGTAGTATATTTCTCGGGTCTCCCTACAAGCAGTACTTC. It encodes CASSIFLGSPYKQYF.

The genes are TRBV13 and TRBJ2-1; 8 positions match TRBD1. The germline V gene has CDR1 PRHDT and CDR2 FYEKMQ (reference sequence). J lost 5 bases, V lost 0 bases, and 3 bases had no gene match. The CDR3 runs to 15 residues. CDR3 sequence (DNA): TGTGCCAGCAGCTTAGGCAGGGGGCTAAACAATGAGCAGTTCTTC. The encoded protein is CASSLGRGLNNEQFF.